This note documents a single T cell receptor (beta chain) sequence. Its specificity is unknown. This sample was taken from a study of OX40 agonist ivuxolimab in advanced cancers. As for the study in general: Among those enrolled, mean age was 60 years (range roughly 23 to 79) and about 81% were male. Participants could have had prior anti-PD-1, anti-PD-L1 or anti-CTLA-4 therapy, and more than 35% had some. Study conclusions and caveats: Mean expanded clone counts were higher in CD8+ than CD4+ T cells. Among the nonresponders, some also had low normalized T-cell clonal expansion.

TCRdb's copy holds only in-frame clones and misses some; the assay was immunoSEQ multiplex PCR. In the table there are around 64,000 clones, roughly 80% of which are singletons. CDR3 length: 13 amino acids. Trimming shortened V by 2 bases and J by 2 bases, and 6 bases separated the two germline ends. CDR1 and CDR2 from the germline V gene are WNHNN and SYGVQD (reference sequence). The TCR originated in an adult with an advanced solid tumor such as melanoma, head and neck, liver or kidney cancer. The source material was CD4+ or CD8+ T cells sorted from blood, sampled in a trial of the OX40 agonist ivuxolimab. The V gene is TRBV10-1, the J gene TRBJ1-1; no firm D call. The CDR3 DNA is TGCGCCAGCAGTGAGGGGTTTAACACTGAAGCTTTCTTT. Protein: CASSEGFNTEAFF.